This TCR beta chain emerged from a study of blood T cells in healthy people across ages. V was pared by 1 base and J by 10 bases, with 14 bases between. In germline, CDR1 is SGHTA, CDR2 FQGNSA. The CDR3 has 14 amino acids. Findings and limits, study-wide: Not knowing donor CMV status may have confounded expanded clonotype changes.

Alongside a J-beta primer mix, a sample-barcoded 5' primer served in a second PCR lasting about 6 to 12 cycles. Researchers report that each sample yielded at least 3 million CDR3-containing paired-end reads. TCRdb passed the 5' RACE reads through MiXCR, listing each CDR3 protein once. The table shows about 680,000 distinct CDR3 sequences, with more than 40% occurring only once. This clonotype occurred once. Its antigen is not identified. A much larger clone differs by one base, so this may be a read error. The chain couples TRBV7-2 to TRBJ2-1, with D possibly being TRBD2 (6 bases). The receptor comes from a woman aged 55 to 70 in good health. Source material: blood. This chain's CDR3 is CASSLDGGTYEQFF. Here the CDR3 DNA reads TGTGCCAGCAGCTTAGATGGGGGGACCTACGAGCAGTTCTTC.